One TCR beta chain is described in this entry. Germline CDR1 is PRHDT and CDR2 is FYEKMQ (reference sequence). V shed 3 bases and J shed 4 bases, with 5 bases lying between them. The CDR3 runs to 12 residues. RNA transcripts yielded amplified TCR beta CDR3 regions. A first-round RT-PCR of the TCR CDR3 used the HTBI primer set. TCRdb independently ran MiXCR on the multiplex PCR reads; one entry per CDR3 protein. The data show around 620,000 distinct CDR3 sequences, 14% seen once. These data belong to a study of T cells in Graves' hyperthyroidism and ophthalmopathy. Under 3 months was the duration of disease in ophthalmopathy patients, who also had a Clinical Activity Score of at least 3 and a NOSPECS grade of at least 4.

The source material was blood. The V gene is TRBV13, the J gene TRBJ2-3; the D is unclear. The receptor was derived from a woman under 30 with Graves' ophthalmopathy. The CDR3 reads CASSFTADTQYF. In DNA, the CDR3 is TGTGCCAGCAGCTTTACAGCAGATACGCAGTATTTT.